Shown below are 10 T cell receptor beta chains from a single sample sequenced in a study of CD8 T cells in ankylosing spondylitis. Their antigens are not known. TCRdb fed the 5' RACE reads into MiXCR, producing one record per CDR3 protein. The sample contains some 700,000 distinct CDR3 sequences, 15% to 20% of which appear only once. Study results and caveats: There was a TCR beta motif, made of eight highly homologous variants, that appeared characteristic of ankylosing spondylitis blood.

Material: blood, either unsorted or a sorted T cell fraction (not recorded which). These receptors all stem from a male donor with ankylosing spondylitis.

This clonotype turned up a few times. The V gene is TRBV7-8, the J gene TRBJ2-2; perhaps TRBD1 as D (6 bases). The CDR3 has 16 residues. Trimming stripped 1 base from V and 5 bases from J, with 14 bases between. Germline V gene lookup returns CDR1 SGHVS and CDR2 FQNEAQ. The CDR3 here is CASSLVAGVLTGELFF. The CDR3 DNA sequence: TGTGCCAGCAGCTTAGTGGCAGGGGTGTTGACCGGGGAGCTGTTTTTT.

The chain carries TRBV4-1 and TRBJ1-1; tentatively, D is TRBD1 (5 bases). V was shortened by 2 bases and J by 0 bases, with 22 bases between the two germline ends. This CDR3 has 19 residues. Germline V gives CDR1 MGHRA, CDR2 YSYEKL. This CDR3 reads CASSQFYPGDGRMNTEAFF. The CDR3 DNA is TGCGCCAGCAGCCAATTCTACCCGGGGGACGGACGGATGAACACTGAAGCTTTCTTT.

The genes are TRBV20-1 and TRBJ2-2; D might be TRBD2 (5 bases). Germline loops: CDR1 DFQATT, CDR2 SNEGSKA (reference sequence). The CDR3 is made up of 15 amino acids. V dropped 3 bases and J dropped 4 bases, with 15 bases sitting between them. The CDR3 DNA sequence: TGCAGTGCTAGGCCCCCGAGGGCCACCACCGGGGAGCTGTTTTTT. It codes for CSARPPRATTGELFF.

This clonotype was counted ten times or more. This chain links TRBV11-2 with TRBJ2-2; D is unresolved. The germline CDR1 and CDR2 sequences are SGHAT and FQNNGV. Trimming left V 5 bases short and J 4 bases short, with 5 bases between. This CDR3 has 12 amino acids. CDR3 nucleotides: TGTGCCAGCAGCCCGCGCACCGGGGAGCTGTTTTTT. Protein: CASSPRTGELFF.

This clonotype was recorded a few times. This chain uses TRBV20-1 with TRBJ2-1; 9 nucleotides agree with TRBD2. J was trimmed by 4 bases and V by 6 bases; bases with no gene match: 7. From germline, CDR1 is DFQATT and CDR2 SNEGSKA (reference sequence). The CDR3 loop spans 14 amino acids. CDR3 region: CSAGRLAVYNEQFF. The CDR3 nucleotides read TGCAGTGCCGGTAGACTAGCGGTTTACAATGAGCAGTTCTTC.

This clonotype was observed a handful of times. The V call is TRBV4-3, the J call TRBJ2-7; 7 positions agree with TRBD1. This CDR3 is 13 amino acids long. Germline CDR1 LGHNA, CDR2 YSLEER. After removal of 4 bases from V and 5 bases from J, the junction contained 5 bases not matched to a gene. CDR3 DNA sequence: TGCGCCAGCAGCCGGGGACAGTACAACGAGCAGTACTTC. Its translation: CASSRGQYNEQYF.

The genes are TRBV3-1 and TRBJ2-5, with D unresolved. V lost 4 bases and J 5 bases, leaving 8 bases between the germline ends. This CDR3 is 12 amino acids long. The germline V gene encodes CDR1 LGHDT and CDR2 YNNKEL (reference sequence). As DNA, the CDR3 is TGTGCCAGCAGCCCTTACGGGGAGACCCAGTACTTC. It is translated as CASSPYGETQYF.

This clonotype was picked up a small number of times. The CDR3 sequence is CAWSAGQFSGNTIYF. Here the CDR3 DNA reads TGTGCCTGGAGTGCAGGACAGTTCTCTGGAAACACCATATATTTT. This chain uses TRBV30 with TRBJ1-3; maybe TRBD1 (6 bases). Trimming removed 1 base from V and 0 bases from J, with 10 bases in between. CDR3 length: 15 residues. Looked up from germline, CDR1 is GTSNPN and CDR2 is SVGIG (reference sequence).

The table lists this clonotype with a few counts. The chain has TRBV28 and TRBJ2-1; D is perhaps TRBD2 (5 bases). Deletions cut 8 bases from V and 2 bases from J, with 28 bases between. This CDR3 region has 19 residues. CDR1 and CDR2 from the germline V gene are MDHEN and SYDVKM. CDR3 coding DNA: TGTGCCAGCGGCTCCCTTATCCGTCCGGTACAGCGGACCTACAATGAGCAGTTCTTC. The encoded protein is CASGSLIRPVQRTYNEQFF.

This clonotype was seen a few times. This chain joins TRBV12-3 or TRBV12-4 and TRBJ1-2; 8 bases align to TRBD1. This CDR3 is built from 14 residues. J was trimmed by 1 base and V by 6 bases; bases with no gene match: 4. The chain's CDR3 is CASSRQGINYGYTF. The CDR3 nucleotides read TGTGCCAGCAGCCGACAGGGGATTAACTATGGCTACACCTTC.